This T cell receptor beta chain is from a study of blood T cell repertoires in COVID-19. Per germline, CDR1 SGHVS and CDR2 FNYEAQ. This CDR3 is 13 amino acids long. V lost 0 bases and J 9 bases, leaving 9 bases between the germline ends. Here immunoSEQ multiplex PCR was the method, and the copy in TCRdb shows in-frame clones only, minus some. The repertoire holds 75,000 or so clones, with approximately 78% as singletons. Sequenced material: peripheral blood. The TCR originated in a woman in her 70s with acute or convalescent COVID-19. The chain uses TRBV7-6 and TRBJ2-1, with D tentatively TRBD1 (5 bases). The CDR3 reads CASSLAQGTEQFF. The CDR3 DNA reads as TGTGCCAGCAGCTTAGCGCAGGGTACTGAGCAGTTCTTC.